One T cell receptor (beta chain) is described in this entry. TCRdb's copy holds only in-frame clones and misses some; the assay was immunoSEQ multiplex PCR. The top ten hold about 1.8% of the sample, which has 550,000 to 850,000 clones, around 74% seen once. The sample originates from a study of shared clonotypes between healthy human individuals. At the level of the study: There were three CD4 naive, three CD4 memory, two CD8 naive and one CD8 memory plates per donor.

Germline loops: CDR1 MGHRA, CDR2 YSYEKL. V was shortened by 3 bases and J by 0 bases, with 11 bases between the two germline ends. The CDR3 length is 15 residues. The TCR comes from a woman in her twenties or thirties in good health. Sequencing input: memory CD4+ T cells sorted from blood. Subset reported: CD45RA-negative fraction. The chain links TRBV4-1 to TRBJ2-5; no definite D call. CDR3 nucleotides: TGCGCCAGCAGCCACTTAGCCAAGTACCAAGAGACCCAGTACTTC. Protein sequence: CASSHLAKYQETQYF.